Listed here is a single TCR beta chain. This record comes from a study of blood T cell repertoires in COVID-19. The repertoire was sequenced with immunoSEQ multiplex PCR; TCRdb's copy has only in-frame clones and lacks some. The sample holds around 140,000 clones, approximately 86% seen once. CDR1 SGHRS and CDR2 YFSETQ come from the germline V gene. The CDR3 consists of 12 residues. Trimming removed 0 bases at V and 5 bases at J, with 5 bases between. The rearrangement uses TRBV5-1 and TRBJ2-5; D gene ambiguous. The receptor's source is a woman aged 40 to 50 who had been exposed to COVID-19. Sequencing was done on a sample of PBMCs or T cells enriched from blood (not recorded which). The CDR3 reads CASSLAMETQYF. In DNA, the CDR3 is TGCGCCAGCAGCTTGGCCATGGAGACCCAGTACTTC.